A single sample is the source of the 14 T cell receptor beta chains below, sequenced in a study of blood T cells in healthy people across ages. Then a second PCR, running roughly 7 to 11 cycles, was carried out with a sample-barcoded 5' primer and a J-beta primer mix. TCRdb processed the 5' RACE reads anew with MiXCR; each CDR3 protein has one entry. The repertoire holds 600,000 to 650,000 distinct CDR3 sequences, about 54% seen once, with around 37% in the top ten. The sequenced sample consisted of blood. These receptors came from a man aged 55 to 70 in good health.

The chain employs TRBV28 and TRBJ2-3; D may match TRBD1 or TRBD2 (5 bases each). The CDR3 runs 14 residues. Germline lookup yields CDR1 MDHEN and CDR2 SYDVKM. V was trimmed by 5 bases and J by 5 bases, leaving 14 bases between them. The DNA for the CDR3 is TGTGCCAGCAGTCTTCGGGGCCTATTAGATACGCAGTATTTT. This codes for CASSLRGLLDTQYF.

This clonotype was observed a few times. V gene TRBV25-1 combines with J gene TRBJ2-1; 9 bases are a match to TRBD2. Trimming removed 0 bases from V and 5 bases from J; junction bases left unmatched: 8. Germline V gene sequence: CDR1 MGHDK, CDR2 SYGVNS. There are 17 residues in the CDR3. CDR3 sequence: CASSEYDRRGGNNEQFF. The CDR3 region has the DNA TGTGCCAGCAGTGAATATGATCGGCGGGGGGGTAACAATGAGCAGTTCTTC.

Many counts were recorded for this clonotype. The CDR3 DNA reads as TGCAGTGCTATGGGGACTCGCACCGGGGAGCTGTTTTTT. Translating it yields CSAMGTRTGELFF. The chain has TRBV20-1 and TRBJ2-2; D is perhaps TRBD2 (6 bases). This CDR3 region has 13 residues. Deletions cut 4 bases from V and 4 bases from J, with 10 bases between. Germline V gene lookup returns CDR1 DFQATT and CDR2 SNEGSKA (reference sequence).

The J gene is TRBJ2-5, the V gene TRBV20-1; 8 positions match TRBD1. With the DNA end fitting TRBJ2-7 better, the J assignment may be wrong. Germline CDR1 and CDR2: DFQATT and SNEGSKA (reference sequence). This CDR3 is 14 amino acids long. CDR3 DNA sequence: TGCAGTGCTAGAGATCCCAGGGGGCGCCTCGAGCAGTACTTC. It translates to CSARDPRGRLEQYF.

The V and J genes are TRBV5-1 and TRBJ2-3, with TRBD2 matching over 12 bases. CDR1 and CDR2 (germline): SGHRS, YFSETQ. V was pared by 4 bases and J by 1 base, with 4 bases of the junction left unmatched. The CDR3 has 16 residues. This CDR3 is CASSHRTSGGTDTQYF. DNA for the CDR3: TGCGCCAGCAGCCACCGGACTAGCGGGGGCACAGATACGCAGTATTTT.

This clonotype was detected a few times. The chain uses TRBV3-1 and TRBJ2-5, with 14 bases aligning to TRBD2. The CDR3 contains 15 residues. Per germline, CDR1 LGHDT and CDR2 YNNKEL (reference sequence). J gave up 5 bases and V 7 bases, and 6 bases lay outside the gene matches. The CDR3 DNA reads as TGTGCCAGCACCGGGACTAGCGGGGGCAGGGAGACCCAGTACTTC. Protein sequence: CASTGTSGGRETQYF.

The chain is built from TRBV7-8 and TRBJ2-1, with TRBD2 matching 11 bases. The last part of the DNA fits TRBJ2-7 better; the J call may be wrong. CDR3 length: 17 amino acids. Germline CDR1 SGHVS, CDR2 FQNEAQ. CDR3 nucleotide sequence: TGTGCCAGCAGCGCGCGGCCACTAGCGGGGGCTAACAATGAGCAGTACTTC. Translated: CASSARPLAGANNEQYF.

The chain uses TRBV5-1 and TRBJ2-5; the D gene is possibly TRBD2 (5 bases). The V end lost 4 bases, the J end lost 5 bases, and 15 bases lay between the germline ends. Germline values: CDR1 SGHRS, CDR2 YFSETQ. The CDR3 is 14 amino acids. The CDR3 nucleotides read TGCGCCAGCAGCCACGGACTGGCCGAGGAGACCCAGTACTTC. Translated: CASSHGLAEETQYF.

The chain recombines TRBV7-2 with TRBJ2-1; 7 bases are a match to TRBD2. Trimming took 2 bases from V and 4 from J; bases not matched to a gene: 5. The CDR3 is 15 amino acids. Germline V lookup: CDR1 SGHTA, CDR2 FQGNSA. CDR3 nucleotides: TGTGCCAGCAGCTTAAGCGGGGCTCTTTACAATGAGCAGTTCTTC. Translating it yields CASSLSGALYNEQFF.

V usage is TRBV7-9 and J usage is TRBJ2-4; 12 nucleotides line up with TRBD1. The J call may not be correct, given that the DNA end is closer to TRBJ2-7. CDR1 and CDR2 from the germline V gene are SEHNR and FQNEAQ (reference sequence). The CDR3 has 15 residues. CDR3 bases: TGTGCCAGCAGCTTCGGGGACAGGGGGCGGGACGAGCAGTACTTC. Translating gives CASSFGDRGRDEQYF.

The chain carries TRBV10-3 and TRBJ2-5; weak D call: TRBD1 (5 bases). Trimming stripped 4 bases from V and 3 bases from J, with 9 bases between. The length of the CDR3 is 13 residues. Germline V CDR1 and CDR2: ENHRY, SYGVKD. The chain's CDR3 is CAISGADKETQYF. The CDR3 bases are TGTGCCATCAGTGGGGCGGACAAAGAGACCCAGTACTTC.

This clonotype has just a few counts. The gene calls are TRBV9 and TRBJ2-1; 8 bases fit TRBD1. Germline assignment: CDR1 SGDLS and CDR2 YYNGEE. The V gene end was trimmed by 4 bases and the J gene end by 8 bases; junction bases not matched to a gene: 2. The CDR3 is 12 residues long. CDR3 loop: CASSKTGDEQFF. The DNA for the CDR3 is TGTGCCAGCAGCAAGACAGGGGATGAGCAGTTCTTC.

The CDR3 reads CASRGWRTGSKETQYF. In DNA, the CDR3 is TGTGCCAGCAGGGGGTGGAGAACAGGTTCGAAAGAGACCCAGTACTTC. This chain joins TRBV2 and TRBJ2-7; possible D gene TRBD1, 5 bases. Judging by the DNA end, TRBJ2-5 fits better; the J call may be wrong. In germline, CDR1 is SNHLY, CDR2 FYNNEI. This CDR3 spans 16 amino acids.

The genes are TRBV7-9 and TRBJ1-3, with D perhaps matching TRBD1 (5 bases). Trimming left V 6 bases short and J 0 bases short, with 9 bases between. From germline, CDR1 is SEHNR and CDR2 FQNEAQ (reference sequence). The CDR3 length is 14 residues. The CDR3 DNA is TGTGCCAGCAGGCGGGGGAACTCTGGAAACACCATATATTTT. Amino acids: CASRRGNSGNTIYF.